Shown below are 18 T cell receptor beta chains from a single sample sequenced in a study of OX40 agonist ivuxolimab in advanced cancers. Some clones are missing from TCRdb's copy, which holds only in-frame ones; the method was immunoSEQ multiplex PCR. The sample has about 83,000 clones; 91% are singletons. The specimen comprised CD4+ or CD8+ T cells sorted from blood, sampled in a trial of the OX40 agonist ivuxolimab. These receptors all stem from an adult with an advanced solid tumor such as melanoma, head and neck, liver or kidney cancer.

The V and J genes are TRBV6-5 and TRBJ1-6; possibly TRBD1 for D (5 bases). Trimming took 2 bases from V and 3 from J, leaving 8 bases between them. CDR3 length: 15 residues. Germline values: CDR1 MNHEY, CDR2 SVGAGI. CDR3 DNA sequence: TGTGCCAGCAGTTACGTAGGGGACTATAATTCACCCCTCCACTTT. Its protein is CASSYVGDYNSPLHF.

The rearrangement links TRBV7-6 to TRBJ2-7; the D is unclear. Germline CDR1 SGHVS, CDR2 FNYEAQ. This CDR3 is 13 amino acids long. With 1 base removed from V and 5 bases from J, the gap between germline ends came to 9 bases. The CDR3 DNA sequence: TGTGCCAGCAGCTTAGGGGTTCACGACGAGCAGTACTTC. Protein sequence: CASSLGVHDEQYF.

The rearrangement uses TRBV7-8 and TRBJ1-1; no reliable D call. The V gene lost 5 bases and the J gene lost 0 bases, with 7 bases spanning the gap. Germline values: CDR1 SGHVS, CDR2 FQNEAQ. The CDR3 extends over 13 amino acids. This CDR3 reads CASSKEVNTEAFF. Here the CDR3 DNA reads TGTGCCAGCAGCAAAGAAGTGAACACTGAAGCTTTCTTT.

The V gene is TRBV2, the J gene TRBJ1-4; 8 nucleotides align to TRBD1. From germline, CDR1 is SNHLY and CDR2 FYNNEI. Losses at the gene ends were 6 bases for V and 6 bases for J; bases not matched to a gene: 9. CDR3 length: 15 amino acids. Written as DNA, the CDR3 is TGTGCCAGCAGCCTCAGGGGGCTTGCGGATGAAAAACTGTTTTTT. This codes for CASSLRGLADEKLFF.

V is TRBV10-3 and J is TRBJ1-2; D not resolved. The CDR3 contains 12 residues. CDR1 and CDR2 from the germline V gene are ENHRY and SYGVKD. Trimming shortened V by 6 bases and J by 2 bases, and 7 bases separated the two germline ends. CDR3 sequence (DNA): TGTGCCATCAGGGACGTAAACTATGGCTACACCTTC. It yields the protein CAIRDVNYGYTF.

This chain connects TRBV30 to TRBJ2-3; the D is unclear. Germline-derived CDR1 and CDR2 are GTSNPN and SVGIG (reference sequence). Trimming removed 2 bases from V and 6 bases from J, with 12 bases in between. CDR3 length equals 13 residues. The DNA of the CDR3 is TGTGCCTGGAGTCTAGACCCTGGGGATACGCAGTATTTT. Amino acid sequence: CAWSLDPGDTQYF. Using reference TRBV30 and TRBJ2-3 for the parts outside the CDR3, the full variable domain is SQTIHQWPATLVQPVGSPLSLECTVEGTSNPNLYWYRQAAGRGLQLLFYSVGIGQISSEVPQNLSASRPQDRQFILSSKKLLLSDSGFYLCAWSLDPGDTQYFGPGTRLTVL.

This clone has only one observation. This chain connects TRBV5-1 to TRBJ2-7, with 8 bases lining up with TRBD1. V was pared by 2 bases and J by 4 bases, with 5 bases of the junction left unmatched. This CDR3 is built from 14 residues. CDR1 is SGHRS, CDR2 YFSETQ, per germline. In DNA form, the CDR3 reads TGCGCCAGCAGCTTACGGGACAGGAGATACGAGCAGTACTTC. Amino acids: CASSLRDRRYEQYF.

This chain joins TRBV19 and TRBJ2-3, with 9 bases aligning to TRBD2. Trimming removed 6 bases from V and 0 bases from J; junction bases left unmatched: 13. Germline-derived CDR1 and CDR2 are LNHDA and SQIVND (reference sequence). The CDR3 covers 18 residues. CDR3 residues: CASSPGVAGARSTDTQYF. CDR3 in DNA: TGTGCCAGTAGCCCCGGAGTAGCGGGGGCCCGAAGCACAGATACGCAGTATTTT. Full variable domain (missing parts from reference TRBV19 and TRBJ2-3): DGGITQSPKYLFRKEGQNVTLSCEQNLNHDAMYWYRQDPGQGLRLIYYSQIVNDFQKGDIAEGYSVSREKKESFPLTVTSAQKNPTAFYLCASSPGVAGARSTDTQYFGPGTRLTVL.

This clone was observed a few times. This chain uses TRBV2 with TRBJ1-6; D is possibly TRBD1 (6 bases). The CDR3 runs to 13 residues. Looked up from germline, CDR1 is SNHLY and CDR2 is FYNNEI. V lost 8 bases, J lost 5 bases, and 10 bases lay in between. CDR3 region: CASWDTDNSPLHF. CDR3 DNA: TGTGCCAGCTGGGACACTGATAATTCACCCCTCCACTTT.

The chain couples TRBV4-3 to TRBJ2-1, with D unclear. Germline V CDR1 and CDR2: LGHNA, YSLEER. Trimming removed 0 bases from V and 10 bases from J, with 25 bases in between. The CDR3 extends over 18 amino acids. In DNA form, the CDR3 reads TGCGCCAGCAGCCAAGATTGGTCGGTGGCATTCAGAGGCGTCGAGCAGTTCTTC. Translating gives CASSQDWSVAFRGVEQFF.

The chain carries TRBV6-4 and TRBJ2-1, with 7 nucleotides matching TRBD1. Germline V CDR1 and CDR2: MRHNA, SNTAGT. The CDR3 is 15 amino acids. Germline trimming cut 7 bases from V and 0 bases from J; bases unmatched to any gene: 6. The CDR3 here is CASTPTGFSYNEQFF. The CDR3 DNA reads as TGTGCCAGCACCCCGACAGGGTTCTCCTACAATGAGCAGTTCTTC.

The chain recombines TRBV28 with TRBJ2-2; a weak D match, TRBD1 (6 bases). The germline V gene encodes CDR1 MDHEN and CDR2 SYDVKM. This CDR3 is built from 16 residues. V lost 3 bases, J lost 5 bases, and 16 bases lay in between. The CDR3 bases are TGTGCCAGCAGTTTCGACAGGTCGAGGGGGACCGGGGAGCTGTTTTTT. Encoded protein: CASSFDRSRGTGELFF.

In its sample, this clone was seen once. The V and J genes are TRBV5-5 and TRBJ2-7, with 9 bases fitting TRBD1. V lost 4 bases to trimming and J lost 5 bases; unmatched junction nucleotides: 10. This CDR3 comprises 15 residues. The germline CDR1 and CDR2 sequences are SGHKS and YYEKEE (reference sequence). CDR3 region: CASSLSPRTGDEQYF. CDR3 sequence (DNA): TGTGCCAGCAGCCTCTCCCCCCGGACAGGGGACGAGCAGTACTTC.

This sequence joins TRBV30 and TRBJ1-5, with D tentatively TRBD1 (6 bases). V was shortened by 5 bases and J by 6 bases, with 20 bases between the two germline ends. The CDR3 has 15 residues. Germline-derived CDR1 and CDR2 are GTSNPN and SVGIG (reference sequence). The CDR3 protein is CAWGAEQGPIQPQHF. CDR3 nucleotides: TGTGCCTGGGGGGCGGAACAGGGACCGATTCAGCCCCAGCATTTT.

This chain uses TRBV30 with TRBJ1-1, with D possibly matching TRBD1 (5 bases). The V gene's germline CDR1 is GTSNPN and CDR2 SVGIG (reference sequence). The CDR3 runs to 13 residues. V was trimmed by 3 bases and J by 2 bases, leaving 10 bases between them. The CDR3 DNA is TGTGCCTGGAGGACAGAAGTTAACACTGAAGCTTTCTTT. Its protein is CAWRTEVNTEAFF.

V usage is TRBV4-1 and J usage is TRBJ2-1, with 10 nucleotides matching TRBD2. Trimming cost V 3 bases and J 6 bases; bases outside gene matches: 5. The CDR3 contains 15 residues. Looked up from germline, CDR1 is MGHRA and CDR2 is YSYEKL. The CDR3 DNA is TGCGCCAGCAGCCAGCCAGCGGGGGGGCTCAATGAGCAGTTCTTC. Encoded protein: CASSQPAGGLNEQFF.

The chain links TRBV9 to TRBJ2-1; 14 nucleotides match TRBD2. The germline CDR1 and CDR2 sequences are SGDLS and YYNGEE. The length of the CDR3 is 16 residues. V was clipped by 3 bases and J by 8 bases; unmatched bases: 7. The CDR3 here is CASSAGTSGGSDEQFF. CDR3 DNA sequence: TGTGCCAGCAGCGCGGGGACTAGCGGGGGAAGTGATGAGCAGTTCTTC.

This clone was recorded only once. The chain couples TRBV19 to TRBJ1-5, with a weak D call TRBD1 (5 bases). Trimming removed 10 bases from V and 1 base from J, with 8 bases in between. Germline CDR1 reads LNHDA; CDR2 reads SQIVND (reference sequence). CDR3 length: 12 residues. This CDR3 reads CATGRSNQPQHF. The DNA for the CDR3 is TGTGCCACGGGGCGGAGCAATCAGCCCCAGCATTTT.